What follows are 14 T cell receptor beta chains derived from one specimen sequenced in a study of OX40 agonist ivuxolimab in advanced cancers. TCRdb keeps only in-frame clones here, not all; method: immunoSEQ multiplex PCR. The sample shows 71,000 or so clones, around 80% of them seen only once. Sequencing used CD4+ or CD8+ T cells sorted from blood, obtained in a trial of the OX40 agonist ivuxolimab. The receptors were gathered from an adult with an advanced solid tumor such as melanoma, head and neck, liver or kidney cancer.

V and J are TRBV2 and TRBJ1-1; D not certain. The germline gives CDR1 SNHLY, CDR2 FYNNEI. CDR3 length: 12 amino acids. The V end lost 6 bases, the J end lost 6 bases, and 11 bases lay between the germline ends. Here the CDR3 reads CASRRQFAEAFF. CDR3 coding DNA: TGTGCCAGCAGGCGACAATTCGCTGAAGCTTTCTTT.

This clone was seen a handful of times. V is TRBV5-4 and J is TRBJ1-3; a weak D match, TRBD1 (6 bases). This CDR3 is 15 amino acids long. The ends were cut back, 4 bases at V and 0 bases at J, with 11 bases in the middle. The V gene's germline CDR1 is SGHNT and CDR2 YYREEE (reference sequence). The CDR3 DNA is TGTGCCAGCAGCCAGGGGAAGTCCTCTGGAAACACCATATATTTT. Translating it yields CASSQGKSSGNTIYF.

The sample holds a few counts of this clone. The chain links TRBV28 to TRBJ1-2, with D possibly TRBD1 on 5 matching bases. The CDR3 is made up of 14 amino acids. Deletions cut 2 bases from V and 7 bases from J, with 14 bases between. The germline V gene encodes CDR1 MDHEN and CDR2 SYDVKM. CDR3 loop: CASSLVQGWSGYTF. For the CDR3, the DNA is TGTGCCAGCAGTTTAGTTCAGGGATGGAGTGGCTACACCTTC.

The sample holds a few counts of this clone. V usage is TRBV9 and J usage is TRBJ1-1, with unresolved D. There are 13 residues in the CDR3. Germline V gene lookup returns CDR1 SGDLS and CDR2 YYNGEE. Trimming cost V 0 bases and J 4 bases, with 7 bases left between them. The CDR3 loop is CASSVATGTEAFF. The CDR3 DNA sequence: TGTGCCAGCAGCGTAGCTACGGGCACTGAAGCTTTCTTT. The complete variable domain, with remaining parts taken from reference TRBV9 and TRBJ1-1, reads DSGVTQTPKHLITATGQRVTLRCSPRSGDLSVYWYQQSLDQGLQFLIQYYNGEERAKGNILERFSAQQFPDLHSELNLSSLELGDSALYFCASSVATGTEAFFGQGTRLTVV.

The CDR3 loop reads CASSKARRYQETQYF. CDR3 nucleotides: TGTGCCAGCAGCAAAGCGCGCAGGTACCAAGAGACCCAGTACTTC. The chain uses TRBV21-1 and TRBJ2-5; the table calls TRBD1, which could not be checked here. TRBV21-1 has pseudogene status. This CDR3 is built from 15 residues.

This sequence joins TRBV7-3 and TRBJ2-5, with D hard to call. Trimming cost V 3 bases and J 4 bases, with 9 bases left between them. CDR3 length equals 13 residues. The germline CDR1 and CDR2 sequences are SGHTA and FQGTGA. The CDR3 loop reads CASSFYHGETQYF. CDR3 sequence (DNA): TGTGCCAGCAGCTTTTACCACGGAGAGACCCAGTACTTC.

This CDR3 reads CASSLLETNTGELFF. In DNA form, the CDR3 reads TGTGCCAGCAGCCTCCTCGAGACGAACACCGGGGAGCTGTTTTTT. This rearrangement joins TRBV14 to TRBJ2-2; D call uncertain. This CDR3 is built from 15 residues. In germline, CDR1 is SGHDN, CDR2 FVKESK. V lost 4 bases and J 0 bases, leaving 9 bases between the germline ends.

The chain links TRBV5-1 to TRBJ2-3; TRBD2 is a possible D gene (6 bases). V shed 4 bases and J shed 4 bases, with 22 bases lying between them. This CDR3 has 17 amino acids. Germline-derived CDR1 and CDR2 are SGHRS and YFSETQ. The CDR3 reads CASSPGGGSSDADTQYF. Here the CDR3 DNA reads TGCGCCAGCAGCCCCGGGGGTGGGTCCTCGGACGCAGATACGCAGTATTTT.

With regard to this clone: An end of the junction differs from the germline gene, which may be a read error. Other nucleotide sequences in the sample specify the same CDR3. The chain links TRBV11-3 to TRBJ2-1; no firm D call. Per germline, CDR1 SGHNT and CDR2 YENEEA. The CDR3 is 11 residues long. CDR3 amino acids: CASSSNNEQFF. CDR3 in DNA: TGTGCCAGCAGCTCCAACAATGAGCAGTTCTTC.

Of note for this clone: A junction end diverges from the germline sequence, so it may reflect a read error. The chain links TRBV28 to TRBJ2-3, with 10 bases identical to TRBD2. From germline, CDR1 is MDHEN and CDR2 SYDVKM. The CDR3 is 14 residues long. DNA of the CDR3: TGTGCCAGCAGGGCTAGCGGGAGCAGAGATACGCAGTATTTT. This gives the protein CASRASGSRDTQYF.

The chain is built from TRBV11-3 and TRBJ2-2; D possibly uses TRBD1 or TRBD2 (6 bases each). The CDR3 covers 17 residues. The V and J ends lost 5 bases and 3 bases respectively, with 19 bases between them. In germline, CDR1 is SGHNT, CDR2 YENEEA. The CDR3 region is CASSPTYKGGYTGELFF. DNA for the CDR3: TGTGCCAGCAGCCCCACGTACAAGGGGGGCTACACCGGGGAGCTGTTTTTT.

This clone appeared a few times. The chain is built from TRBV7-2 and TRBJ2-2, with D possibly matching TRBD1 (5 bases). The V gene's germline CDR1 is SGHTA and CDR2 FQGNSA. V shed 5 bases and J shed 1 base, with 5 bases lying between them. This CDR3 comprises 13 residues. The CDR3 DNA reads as TGTGCCAGCAGCCAGGGGAACACCGGGGAGCTGTTTTTT. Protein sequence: CASSQGNTGELFF.

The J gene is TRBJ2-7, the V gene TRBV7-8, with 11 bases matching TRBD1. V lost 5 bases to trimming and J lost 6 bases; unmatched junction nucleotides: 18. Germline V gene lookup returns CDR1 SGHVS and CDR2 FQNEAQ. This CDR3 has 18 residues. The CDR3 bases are TGTGCCAGCAGCGGGCGACGGGGACAGGGGGGTTGGTTGGCCGAGCAGTACTTC. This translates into CASSGRRGQGGWLAEQYF.

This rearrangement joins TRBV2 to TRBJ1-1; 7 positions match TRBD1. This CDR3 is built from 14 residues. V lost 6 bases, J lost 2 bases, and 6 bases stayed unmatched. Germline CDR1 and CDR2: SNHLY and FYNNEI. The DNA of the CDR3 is TGTGCCAGCAGCGACAGGGTGGGAAACACTGAAGCTTTCTTT. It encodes CASSDRVGNTEAFF.